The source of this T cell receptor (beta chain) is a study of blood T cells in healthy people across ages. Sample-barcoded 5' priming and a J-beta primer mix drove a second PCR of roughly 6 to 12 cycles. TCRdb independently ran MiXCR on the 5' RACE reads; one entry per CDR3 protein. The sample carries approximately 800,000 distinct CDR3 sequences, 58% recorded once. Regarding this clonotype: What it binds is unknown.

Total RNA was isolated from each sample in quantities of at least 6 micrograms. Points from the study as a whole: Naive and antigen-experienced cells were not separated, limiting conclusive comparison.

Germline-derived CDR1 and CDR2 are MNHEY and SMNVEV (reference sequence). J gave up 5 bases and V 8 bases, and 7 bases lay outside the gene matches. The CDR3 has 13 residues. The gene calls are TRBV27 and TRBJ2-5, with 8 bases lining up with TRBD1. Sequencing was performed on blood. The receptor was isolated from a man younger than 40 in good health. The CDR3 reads CASRDRGKETQYF. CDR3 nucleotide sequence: TGTGCCAGCCGAGACAGGGGAAAGGAGACCCAGTACTTC.